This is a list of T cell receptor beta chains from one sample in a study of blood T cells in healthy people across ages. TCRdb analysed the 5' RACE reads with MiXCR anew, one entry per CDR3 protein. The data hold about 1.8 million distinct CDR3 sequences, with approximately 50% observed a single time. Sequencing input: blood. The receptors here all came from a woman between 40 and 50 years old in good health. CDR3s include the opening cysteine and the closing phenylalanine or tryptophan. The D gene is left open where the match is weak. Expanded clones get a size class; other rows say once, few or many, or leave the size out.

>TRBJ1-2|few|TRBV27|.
TGTGCCAGCAGGGCATCGGGACATTATGGCTACACCTTC
CASRASGHYGYTF
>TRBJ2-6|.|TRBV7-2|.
TGTGCCAGCAGCTTAGGGCATGAGCTGGCTGGGGCCAACGTCCTGACTTTC
CASSLGHELAGANVLTF
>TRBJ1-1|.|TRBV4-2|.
TGTGCCAGCAGCCAAGACGTTGGAGCGCCGGAAGCTTTCTTT
CASSQDVGAPEAFF
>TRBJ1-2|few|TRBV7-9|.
TGTGCCAGCAGCTTAGAAAGTAGCGGGGACTATGGCTACACCTTC
CASSLESSGDYGYTF
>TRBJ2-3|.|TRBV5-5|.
TGTGCCAGCAGCCTTCAAGGGCTGGATACGCAGTATTTT
CASSLQGLDTQYF
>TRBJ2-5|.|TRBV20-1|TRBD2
TGCAGTGCTAGGCGGGGGGGCTTCCAAGAGACCCAGTACTTC
CSARRGGFQETQYF
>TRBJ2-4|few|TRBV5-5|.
TGTGCCAGCAGCTTGGATCCGGGGTTGGTCAAAAACATTCAGTACTTC
CASSLDPGLVKNIQYF
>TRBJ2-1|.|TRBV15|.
TGTGCCACCAGCAGAGATTGGGGGGGGGCATACAATGAGCAGTTCTTC
CATSRDWGGAYNEQFF
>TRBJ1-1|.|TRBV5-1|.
TGCGCCAGCAGCTTTTCGGGGGGGCGGAACACTGAAGCTTTCTTT
CASSFSGGRNTEAFF
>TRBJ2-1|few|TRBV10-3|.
TGTGCCATCAGTCCTATGGGAGATGAGCAGTTCTTC
CAISPMGDEQFF
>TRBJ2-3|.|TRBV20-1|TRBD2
TGCAGTGCTCCCCTGATGGGGCGGGGGGCTAGCACAGATACGCAGTATTTT
CSAPLMGRGASTDTQYF
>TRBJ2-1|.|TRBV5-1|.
TGCGCCAGCGGTGAGCGTGGGAGTCAAGGTGAGCAGTTCTTC
CASGERGSQGEQFF
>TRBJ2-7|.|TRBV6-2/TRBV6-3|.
TGTGCCAGCAGTTATAGGAGCACCGCCTCCTACGAGCAGTACTTC
CASSYRSTASYEQYF
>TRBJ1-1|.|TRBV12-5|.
TGTGCTAGTGGTTTGACAGGGCCCAACACTGAAGCTTTCTTT
CASGLTGPNTEAFF
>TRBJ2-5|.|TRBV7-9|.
TGTGCCAGCAGCTTTTCCGGGACAAGTGAGACCCAGTACTTC
CASSFSGTSETQYF
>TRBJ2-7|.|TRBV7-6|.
TGTGCCAGCAGCTCAGGGGTAGGGCCTACCTACGAGCAGTACTTC
CASSSGVGPTYEQYF
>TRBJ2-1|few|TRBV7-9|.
TGTGCCAGCAGCTCGGAAAGGTATGAGCAGTTCTTC
CASSSERYEQFF
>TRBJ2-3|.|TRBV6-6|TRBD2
TGTGCCAGCAGTTCCTCGGGGGGGCCTCCAGATACGCAGTATTTT
CASSSSGGPPDTQYF
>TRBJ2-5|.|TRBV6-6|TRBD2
TGTGCCAGCAATTCCCAAGGACGGGAGGCAGAGACCCAGTACTTC
CASNSQGREAETQYF
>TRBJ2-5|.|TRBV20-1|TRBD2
TGCAGGGCTAGAAAGCGGGGGGATCAAGAGACCCAGTACTTC
CRARKRGDQETQYF
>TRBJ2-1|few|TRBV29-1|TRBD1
TGCAGCGTTGGGCAGGGGGTGAATGAGCAGTTCTTC
CSVGQGVNEQFF
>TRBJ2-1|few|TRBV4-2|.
TGTGCCAGCAGCCGCCAGAATGAGCAGTTCTTC
CASSRQNEQFF
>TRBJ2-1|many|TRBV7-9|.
TGTGCCAGCAGCTCTTCCGGGGGGCTATACAATGAGCAGTTCTTC
CASSSSGGLYNEQFF
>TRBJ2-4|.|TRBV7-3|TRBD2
TGTGCCAGCAGCTTGGGGGGGAACCAAAACATTCAGTACTTC
CASSLGGNQNIQYF
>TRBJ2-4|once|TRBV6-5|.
TGTGCCAGCAATCCCCAGGGTGCCGAAAACATTCAGTACTTC
CASNPQGAENIQYF
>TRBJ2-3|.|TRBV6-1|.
TGTGCCAGCAGTTTGGACACCTTAGGCAAGGATACGCAGTATTTT
CASSLDTLGKDTQYF
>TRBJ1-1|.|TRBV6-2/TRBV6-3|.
TGTGCCAGCCATTCGGATGAGGAGTTCTTTAGAGCTGAAGCTTTCTTT
CASHSDEEFFRAEAFF
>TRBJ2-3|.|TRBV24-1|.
TGTGCCACTGGGGGGGCGGGAATCGGCACAGATACGCAGTATTTT
CATGGAGIGTDTQYF
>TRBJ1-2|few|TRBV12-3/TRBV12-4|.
TGTGCCAGCAGTTTAGGGAGGCAAAACTATGGCTACACCTTC
CASSLGRQNYGYTF
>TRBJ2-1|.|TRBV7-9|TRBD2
TGTGCCAGCAGTCCCCTCGAACTAGCGGGGGGTCACTCCTACAATGAGCAGTTCTTC
CASSPLELAGGHSYNEQFF
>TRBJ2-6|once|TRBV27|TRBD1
TGTGCCAGCAGTCGGGACAGGGTGACTGGGGCCAACATCCTGACTTTC
CASSRDRVTGANILTF
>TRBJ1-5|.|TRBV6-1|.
TGTGCCAGCAGCGACGACGCTTACAATCAGCCCCAGCATTTT
CASSDDAYNQPQHF
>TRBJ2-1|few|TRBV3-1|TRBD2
TGTGCCAGCAGCCTACCGGGACTAGCCCCAGGGGAGCAGTTCTTC
CASSLPGLAPGEQFF
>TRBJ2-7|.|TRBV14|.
TGTGCCAGCAGCCAACTTCGGGGGAACTACGAGCAGTACTTC
CASSQLRGNYEQYF
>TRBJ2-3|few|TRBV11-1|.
TGTGCCAGCAGCTTAGTCTCAAGGGGAGGCACAGATACGCAGTATTTT
CASSLVSRGGTDTQYF
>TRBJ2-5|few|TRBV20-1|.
TGCAGTGCTAGAGATCTTTCCAGGCGAGAGACCCAGTACTTC
CSARDLSRRETQYF
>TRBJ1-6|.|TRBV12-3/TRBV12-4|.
TGTGCCAGCAGGCGAGACCTGAATAATTCACCCCTCCACTTT
CASRRDLNNSPLHF
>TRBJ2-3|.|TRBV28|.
TGTGCCAGCAATGGGGGGTCTGCCCCCACAGATACGCAGTATTTT
CASNGGSAPTDTQYF
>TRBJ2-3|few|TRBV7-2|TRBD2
TGTGCCAGCAGCCTCCAGCCCGGTCGACTAGCAAGAACCACAGATACGCAGTATTTT
CASSLQPGRLARTTDTQYF
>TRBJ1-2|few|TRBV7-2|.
TGTGCCAGCAGCCCGGACAGATTTAACTATGGCTACACCTTC
CASSPDRFNYGYTF
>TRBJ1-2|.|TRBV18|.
TGTGCCAGCTCAGGCCAGTTGGGAGGAGACTGTGGCTACACCTTC
CASSGQLGGDCGYTF
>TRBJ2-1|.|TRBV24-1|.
TGTGCCACCAGCATCTACTCGAATACAGGACAGCCAGAGCAGTTCTTC
CATSIYSNTGQPEQFF
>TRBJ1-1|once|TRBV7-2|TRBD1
TGTGCCAGCAGCACTAGACAGGGTGTGACGCTGGGGAACACTGAAGCTTTCTTT
CASSTRQGVTLGNTEAFF
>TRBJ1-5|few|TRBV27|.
TGTGCCAGCAGGGACAGTCCAAATCAGCCCCAGCATTTT
CASRDSPNQPQHF
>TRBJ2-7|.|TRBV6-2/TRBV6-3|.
TGTGCCAGCTCACTTCGGGGGGCCTCATACAATGAGCAGTACTTC
CASSLRGASYNEQYF
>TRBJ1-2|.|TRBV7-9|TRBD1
TGTGCCAGCAGCCCGTGGACAGGGAAGAAGACTAACTATGGCTACACCTTC
CASSPWTGKKTNYGYTF
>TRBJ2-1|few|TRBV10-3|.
TGTGCCATCAGTGCTCCCCGGGAACACAATGAGCAGTTCTTC
CAISAPREHNEQFF
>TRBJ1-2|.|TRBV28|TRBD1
TGTGCCAGCAGTTCCAGGGGGGCCTTATTTAGCGGCTACACCTTC
CASSSRGALFSGYTF
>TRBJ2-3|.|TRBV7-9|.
TGTACCAGCAGCGACGGCACAGATACGCAGTATTTT
CTSSDGTDTQYF
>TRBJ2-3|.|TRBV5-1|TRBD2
TGCGCCAGCAGCCCCCTCTCACTAGCGGGGTTCACAGATACGCAGTATTTT
CASSPLSLAGFTDTQYF
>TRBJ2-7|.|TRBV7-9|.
TGTGCCAGCAGCTTAGTAACACAGGGTAAGCCCTCCTACGAGCAGTACTTC
CASSLVTQGKPSYEQYF
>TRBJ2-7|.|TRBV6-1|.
TGTGCCAGCAGTGAGACGGACACTCACGAGCAGTACTTC
CASSETDTHEQYF
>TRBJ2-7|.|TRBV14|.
TGTGCCAGCAGCCAAGATCCTGAGGGCGGCGAGCAGTACTTC
CASSQDPEGGEQYF
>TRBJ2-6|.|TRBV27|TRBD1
TGTGCCAGCAGTTTGGGGGACAGGGTCTCTGGGGCCAACGTCCTGACTTTC
CASSLGDRVSGANVLTF